The sequence of this TCR beta chain was determined in a study of cytotoxic CD8 clonotypes in ibrutinib-treated CLL. The sequencing depth, 1 in 200,000 to 1 in 1 million T cells, was the target. Produced via immunoSEQ multiplex PCR; TCRdb's table is partial and in-frame only. Among 250,000 to 350,000 clones listed, 70% to 80% were seen once. In the case of this clone: Its antigen is as yet unknown.

General study findings and limits: Progressing and sustained-remission patients had different sampling times. Treatment left the uncommon public clonotypes either contracted or stable in frequency.

From germline, CDR1 is MNHEY and CDR2 SMNVEV (reference sequence). V dropped 4 bases and J dropped 6; count of bases not matched to a gene: 9. The CDR3 is 16 amino acids. The sequencing used PBMCs, collected at disease progression, from a patient treated with ibrutinib. The clonotype was recovered from a human donor with chronic lymphocytic leukemia. The J gene is TRBJ2-7, the V gene TRBV27, with 13 bases identical to TRBD2. Here the CDR3 DNA reads TGTGCCAGCAGTTCTCTACTAGCGGGAGGGCCCGGCGAGCAGTACTTC. This gives the protein CASSSLLAGGPGEQYF.